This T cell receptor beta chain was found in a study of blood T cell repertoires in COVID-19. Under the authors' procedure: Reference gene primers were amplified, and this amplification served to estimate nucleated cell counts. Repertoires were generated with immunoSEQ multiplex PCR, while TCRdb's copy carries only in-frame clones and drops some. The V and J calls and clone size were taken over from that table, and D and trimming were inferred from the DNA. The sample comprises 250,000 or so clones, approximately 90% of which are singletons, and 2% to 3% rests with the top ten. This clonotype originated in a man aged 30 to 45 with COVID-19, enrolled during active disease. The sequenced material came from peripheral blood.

The CDR3 nucleotides are TGTGCCTGGAGTGTACTTCCGGTTGGCACAGATACGCAGTATTTT. Its protein product is CAWSVLPVGTDTQYF. V usage is TRBV30 and J usage is TRBJ2-3; D is ambiguous. Germline V gene lookup returns CDR1 GTSNPN and CDR2 SVGIG (reference sequence). V was cut by 0 bases and J by 1 base, with 11 bases left in between. This CDR3 spans 15 amino acids.